This entry concerns a single T cell receptor beta chain. These data belong to a study of control samples from healthy donors and cancer patients. The CDR3 length is 14 residues. CDR1 is SQVTM, CDR2 ANQGSEA, per germline. Losses at the gene ends were 5 bases for V and 9 bases for J; bases not matched to a gene: 11. The assay was immunoSEQ multiplex PCR, and TCRdb's table has in-frame clones only and misses some. The sample holds over 100,000 clones, about 90% seen once. The sequenced sample was blood. The TCR sequence derives from a woman in her 50s in good health. The chain employs TRBV29-1 and TRBJ2-1, with TRBD2 matching over 9 bases. CDR3 amino acids: CSVIGGRASGEQFF. CDR3 in DNA: TGCAGCGTTATTGGCGGGAGGGCCTCGGGTGAGCAGTTCTTC.